The 20 T cell receptor beta chains listed next were all sequenced from one sample in a study of T cell responses to AZD1222 COVID-19 vaccine. Here immunoSEQ multiplex PCR was the method, and the copy in TCRdb shows in-frame clones only, minus some. The sample has around 130,000 clones, about 86% seen once; the top ten hold around 10%. Sequencing was performed on peripheral blood, taken on day 0 of AZD1222 vaccination. The receptors come from an adult in good health.

The V gene is TRBV18, the J gene TRBJ2-7; D may be TRBD1 (8 bases). V shed 5 bases and J shed 6 bases, with 23 bases lying between them. Germline V gene sequence: CDR1 KGHSH, CDR2 LQKENI. The CDR3 is made up of 16 amino acids. The CDR3 loop is CASSFRQGTKASEQYF. The CDR3 nucleotides read TGTGCCAGCTCATTTAGACAGGGGACTAAGGCGAGCGAGCAGTACTTC.

The chain links TRBV20-1 to TRBJ1-4; D is unresolved. This CDR3 has 14 amino acids. V was shortened by 5 bases and J by 8 bases, with 18 bases between the two germline ends. Germline values: CDR1 DFQATT, CDR2 SNEGSKA (reference sequence). Written as DNA, the CDR3 is TGCAGTGCTGGTGAGGGATCCCTGGACGAAAAACTGTTTTTT. As protein: CSAGEGSLDEKLFF.

The gene calls are TRBV6-4 and TRBJ2-3; 7 positions agree with TRBD2. The CDR3 has 15 residues. Germline CDR1 reads MRHNA; CDR2 reads SNTAGT. After removal of 3 bases from V and 1 base from J, the junction contained 4 bases not matched to a gene. CDR3 loop: CASSEAGDGTDTQYF. The CDR3 nucleotides are TGTGCCAGCAGTGAGGCGGGAGATGGCACAGATACGCAGTATTTT.

The rearrangement links TRBV6-6 to TRBJ1-5; 8 nucleotides align to TRBD1. The V gene end was trimmed by 5 bases and the J gene end by 7 bases; junction bases not matched to a gene: 16. The CDR3 runs to 17 residues. CDR1 and CDR2 (germline): MNHNY, SVGAGI (reference sequence). The CDR3 loop is CASSLSPGQARGQPQHF. The CDR3 DNA sequence: TGTGCCAGCAGTCTGTCCCCGGGACAGGCGAGGGGGCAGCCCCAGCATTTT.

V and J are TRBV30 and TRBJ1-2; 12 bases match TRBD1. The ends lost 5 bases at V and 2 bases at J; junction bases unmatched: 12. The germline V gene encodes CDR1 GTSNPN and CDR2 SVGIG (reference sequence). The CDR3 length is 17 residues. The CDR3 DNA reads as TGTGCCTGGGAGGAGGGCGGGGGGACAGGGGGCAACTATGGCTACACCTTC. Its translation is CAWEEGGGTGGNYGYTF.

The chain has TRBV9 and TRBJ1-6, with D unresolved. The germline gives CDR1 SGDLS, CDR2 YYNGEE. V was clipped by 0 bases and J by 7 bases, with 14 bases between them. The CDR3 length is 16 residues. This CDR3 is CASSVGFGFGNSPLHF. DNA of the CDR3: TGTGCCAGCAGCGTAGGATTTGGGTTTGGAAATTCACCCCTCCACTTT. Full variable domain (rest looked up from reference TRBV9 and TRBJ1-6): DSGVTQTPKHLITATGQRVTLRCSPRSGDLSVYWYQQSLDQGLQFLIQYYNGEERAKGNILERFSAQQFPDLHSELNLSSLELGDSALYFCASSVGFGFGNSPLHFGNGTRLTVT.

The chain is built from TRBV28 and TRBJ2-2, with D tentatively TRBD1 (6 bases). This CDR3 spans 14 amino acids. CDR1 is MDHEN, CDR2 SYDVKM, per germline. The ends were cut back, 1 base at V and 15 bases at J, with 18 bases in the middle. CDR3 loop: CASSLSFRGEAVFF. In DNA form, the CDR3 reads TGTGCCAGCAGTTTATCGTTCAGGGGTGAGGCGGTGTTTTTT.

This rearrangement joins TRBV14 to TRBJ2-5, with 7 nucleotides matching TRBD1. CDR1 is SGHDN and CDR2 is FVKESK in the germline V gene. CDR3 length equals 14 residues. Trimming removed 2 bases from V and 5 bases from J; junction bases left unmatched: 5. CDR3: CASSQMTGWETQYF. CDR3 sequence (DNA): TGTGCCAGCAGCCAAATGACAGGGTGGGAGACCCAGTACTTC. The whole variable domain, filled in from reference TRBV14 and TRBJ2-5, reads EAGVTQFPSHSVIEKGQTVTLRCDPISGHDNLYWYRRVMGKEIKFLLHFVKESKQDESGMPNNRFLAERTGGTYSTLKVQPAELEDSGVYFCASSQMTGWETQYFGPGTRLLVL.

J is TRBJ1-2 and V is TRBV2; 7 nucleotides match TRBD1. Germline-derived CDR1 and CDR2 are SNHLY and FYNNEI. The CDR3 spans 15 residues. J lost 0 bases, V lost 2 bases, and 3 bases had no gene match. As DNA, the CDR3 is TGTGCCAGCAGTGAACAGGGGGGACCTAACTATGGCTACACCTTC. Its translation is CASSEQGGPNYGYTF.

The V gene is TRBV6-5, the J gene TRBJ1-1; no clear D gene. Per germline, CDR1 MNHEY and CDR2 SVGAGI. The V and J ends lost 6 bases and 5 bases respectively, with 16 bases between them. This CDR3 comprises 14 residues. CDR3 region: CASSSNPGRTEAFF. The CDR3 region has the DNA TGTGCCAGCAGCTCCAATCCTGGGCGGACTGAAGCTTTCTTT.

This clone was seen more than once but under ten times. This sequence joins TRBV30 and TRBJ2-2; D is uncertain. Germline V gene lookup returns CDR1 GTSNPN and CDR2 SVGIG (reference sequence). The CDR3 is 14 amino acids. V was shortened by 0 bases and J by 2 bases, with 7 bases between the two germline ends. CDR3 nucleotide sequence: TGTGCCTGGAGTGTGGGCAGCAACACCGGGGAGCTGTTTTTT. Translated: CAWSVGSNTGELFF.

This chain links TRBV28 with TRBJ2-3; the match to TRBD2 covers 7 bases. Trimming took 4 bases from V and 1 from J; bases not matched to a gene: 5. This CDR3 has 15 amino acids. CDR1 MDHEN and CDR2 SYDVKM come from the germline V gene. The CDR3 loop is CASSSGTIRTDTQYF. For the CDR3, the DNA is TGTGCCAGCAGTTCCGGGACTATACGCACAGATACGCAGTATTTT.

The V call is TRBV7-8, the J call TRBJ1-2; no firm D call. Germline CDR1 and CDR2: SGHVS and FQNEAQ. V was pared by 5 bases and J by 2 bases, with 27 bases between. This CDR3 spans 19 amino acids. As DNA, the CDR3 is TGTGCCAGCAGCCCGAGGCACGTTTCGGCCAACCCACAGAACTATGGCTACACCTTC. Its translation: CASSPRHVSANPQNYGYTF.

A few counts support this clone. This sequence joins TRBV28 and TRBJ1-2; weak D call: TRBD1 (5 bases). The V end lost 2 bases, the J end lost 5 bases, and 12 bases lay between the germline ends. The germline V gene has CDR1 MDHEN and CDR2 SYDVKM. The CDR3 spans 14 residues. The CDR3 region has the DNA TGTGCCAGCAGTTTAGTAGCAGGGCGATATGGCTACACCTTC. This codes for CASSLVAGRYGYTF.

This chain uses TRBV11-2 with TRBJ2-7; tentatively, D is TRBD1 (6 bases). This CDR3 has 13 amino acids. Germline V gene sequence: CDR1 SGHAT, CDR2 FQNNGV. Trimming removed 0 bases from V and 6 bases from J, with 9 bases in between. The CDR3 sequence is CASSLDPGVEQYF. The CDR3 nucleotides are TGTGCCAGCAGCTTAGACCCAGGGGTCGAGCAGTACTTC.

This chain uses TRBV2 with TRBJ2-1; TRBD2 aligns across 12 bases. The CDR3 totals 13 residues. Germline V gene lookup returns CDR1 SNHLY and CDR2 FYNNEI. V shed 4 bases and J 9 bases; nucleotides not matched to a gene: 1. CDR3 in amino acids: CASSATSGGEQFF. CDR3 nucleotide sequence: TGTGCCAGCAGTGCGACTAGCGGGGGTGAGCAGTTCTTC.

This clone was counted only a few times. The chain is built from TRBV28 and TRBJ2-6, with 7 bases aligning to TRBD1. Germline-derived CDR1 and CDR2 are MDHEN and SYDVKM. The J segment lost 2 bases and the V segment lost 6 bases, leaving 10 bases of the junction unmatched. The CDR3 has 17 residues. The CDR3 DNA follows: TGTGCCAGCAGAGGCGACAGGGATCCGGCTGGGGCCAACGTCCTGACTTTC. Its translation: CASRGDRDPAGANVLTF.

This clone has only a few counts. CDR3 coding DNA: TGCGCCAGCAGTTGGGACCCACAGGTCAATGAGCAGTTCTTC. It specifies CASSWDPQVNEQFF. The chain recombines TRBV5-1 with TRBJ2-1; perhaps D is TRBD1 or TRBD2 (5 bases each). The germline V gene encodes CDR1 SGHRS and CDR2 YFSETQ. The length of the CDR3 is 14 residues. Trimming left V 5 bases short and J 6 bases short, with 15 bases between.

The J gene is TRBJ2-7, the V gene TRBV6-6, with D perhaps TRBD1 (6 bases). Germline assignment: CDR1 MNHNY and CDR2 SVGAGI (reference sequence). V was pared by 5 bases and J by 3 bases, with 14 bases between. This CDR3 has 14 residues. The CDR3 is CASSTDRTIYEQYF. In DNA form, the CDR3 reads TGTGCCAGCAGTACAGACAGGACGATCTACGAGCAGTACTTC.

This clone was observed a handful of times. The chain recombines TRBV28 with TRBJ2-2; D is unresolved. Trimming stripped 3 bases from V and 6 bases from J, with 14 bases between. CDR3 size: 15 residues. Germline CDR1 MDHEN, CDR2 SYDVKM. In DNA form, the CDR3 reads TGTGCCAGCAGTTTGGTCCCATCAACGGCCGGGGAGCTGTTTTTT. It translates to CASSLVPSTAGELFF.